This TCR beta chain appears in the sequencing data of a study of shared clonotypes between healthy human individuals. Measured with immunoSEQ multiplex PCR; TCRdb has only the in-frame clones, and not every one. The sample holds over 95,000 clones, under 70% seen once. This CDR3 has 14 residues. Germline CDR1 reads SGHRS; CDR2 reads YFSETQ. The V and J ends lost 3 bases and 6 bases, in that order; junction bases with no gene match: 5. On this clone: The sample carries other DNA sequences with the same CDR3.

Donors were healthy HIV-negative adults without recently reported acute infections or vaccinations. All the donors were Caucasian adults who lived in Nashville, Tennessee. The sample comprised memory CD8+ T cells sorted from blood. Subset defined: CD45RO+ cells pooled with CCR7-negative TemRA cells. The clonotype originates from a woman in her 30s in good health. The rearrangement links TRBV5-1 to TRBJ2-7; 11 nucleotides match TRBD2. In nucleotides, the CDR3 is TGCGCCAGCAGCTCCGGGACTAGCGGTCTCGAGCAGTACTTC. Protein: CASSSGTSGLEQYF.